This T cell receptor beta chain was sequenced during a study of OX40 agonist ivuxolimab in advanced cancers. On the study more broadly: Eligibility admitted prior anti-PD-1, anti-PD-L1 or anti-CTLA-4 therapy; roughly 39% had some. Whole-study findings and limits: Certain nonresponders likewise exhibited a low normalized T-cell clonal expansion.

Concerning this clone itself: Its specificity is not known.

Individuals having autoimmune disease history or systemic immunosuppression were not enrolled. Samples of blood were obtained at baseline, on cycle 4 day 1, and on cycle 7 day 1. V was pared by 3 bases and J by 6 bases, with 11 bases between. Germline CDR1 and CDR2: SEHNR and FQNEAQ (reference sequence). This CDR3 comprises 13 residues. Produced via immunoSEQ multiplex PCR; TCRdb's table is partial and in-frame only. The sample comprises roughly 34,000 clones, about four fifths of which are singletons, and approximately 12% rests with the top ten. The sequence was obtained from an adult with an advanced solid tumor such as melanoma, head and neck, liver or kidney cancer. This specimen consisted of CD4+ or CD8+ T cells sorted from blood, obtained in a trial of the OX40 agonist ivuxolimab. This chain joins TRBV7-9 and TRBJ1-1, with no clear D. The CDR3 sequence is CASSFNLMAEAFF. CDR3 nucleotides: TGTGCCAGCAGCTTCAATTTGATGGCTGAAGCTTTCTTT.